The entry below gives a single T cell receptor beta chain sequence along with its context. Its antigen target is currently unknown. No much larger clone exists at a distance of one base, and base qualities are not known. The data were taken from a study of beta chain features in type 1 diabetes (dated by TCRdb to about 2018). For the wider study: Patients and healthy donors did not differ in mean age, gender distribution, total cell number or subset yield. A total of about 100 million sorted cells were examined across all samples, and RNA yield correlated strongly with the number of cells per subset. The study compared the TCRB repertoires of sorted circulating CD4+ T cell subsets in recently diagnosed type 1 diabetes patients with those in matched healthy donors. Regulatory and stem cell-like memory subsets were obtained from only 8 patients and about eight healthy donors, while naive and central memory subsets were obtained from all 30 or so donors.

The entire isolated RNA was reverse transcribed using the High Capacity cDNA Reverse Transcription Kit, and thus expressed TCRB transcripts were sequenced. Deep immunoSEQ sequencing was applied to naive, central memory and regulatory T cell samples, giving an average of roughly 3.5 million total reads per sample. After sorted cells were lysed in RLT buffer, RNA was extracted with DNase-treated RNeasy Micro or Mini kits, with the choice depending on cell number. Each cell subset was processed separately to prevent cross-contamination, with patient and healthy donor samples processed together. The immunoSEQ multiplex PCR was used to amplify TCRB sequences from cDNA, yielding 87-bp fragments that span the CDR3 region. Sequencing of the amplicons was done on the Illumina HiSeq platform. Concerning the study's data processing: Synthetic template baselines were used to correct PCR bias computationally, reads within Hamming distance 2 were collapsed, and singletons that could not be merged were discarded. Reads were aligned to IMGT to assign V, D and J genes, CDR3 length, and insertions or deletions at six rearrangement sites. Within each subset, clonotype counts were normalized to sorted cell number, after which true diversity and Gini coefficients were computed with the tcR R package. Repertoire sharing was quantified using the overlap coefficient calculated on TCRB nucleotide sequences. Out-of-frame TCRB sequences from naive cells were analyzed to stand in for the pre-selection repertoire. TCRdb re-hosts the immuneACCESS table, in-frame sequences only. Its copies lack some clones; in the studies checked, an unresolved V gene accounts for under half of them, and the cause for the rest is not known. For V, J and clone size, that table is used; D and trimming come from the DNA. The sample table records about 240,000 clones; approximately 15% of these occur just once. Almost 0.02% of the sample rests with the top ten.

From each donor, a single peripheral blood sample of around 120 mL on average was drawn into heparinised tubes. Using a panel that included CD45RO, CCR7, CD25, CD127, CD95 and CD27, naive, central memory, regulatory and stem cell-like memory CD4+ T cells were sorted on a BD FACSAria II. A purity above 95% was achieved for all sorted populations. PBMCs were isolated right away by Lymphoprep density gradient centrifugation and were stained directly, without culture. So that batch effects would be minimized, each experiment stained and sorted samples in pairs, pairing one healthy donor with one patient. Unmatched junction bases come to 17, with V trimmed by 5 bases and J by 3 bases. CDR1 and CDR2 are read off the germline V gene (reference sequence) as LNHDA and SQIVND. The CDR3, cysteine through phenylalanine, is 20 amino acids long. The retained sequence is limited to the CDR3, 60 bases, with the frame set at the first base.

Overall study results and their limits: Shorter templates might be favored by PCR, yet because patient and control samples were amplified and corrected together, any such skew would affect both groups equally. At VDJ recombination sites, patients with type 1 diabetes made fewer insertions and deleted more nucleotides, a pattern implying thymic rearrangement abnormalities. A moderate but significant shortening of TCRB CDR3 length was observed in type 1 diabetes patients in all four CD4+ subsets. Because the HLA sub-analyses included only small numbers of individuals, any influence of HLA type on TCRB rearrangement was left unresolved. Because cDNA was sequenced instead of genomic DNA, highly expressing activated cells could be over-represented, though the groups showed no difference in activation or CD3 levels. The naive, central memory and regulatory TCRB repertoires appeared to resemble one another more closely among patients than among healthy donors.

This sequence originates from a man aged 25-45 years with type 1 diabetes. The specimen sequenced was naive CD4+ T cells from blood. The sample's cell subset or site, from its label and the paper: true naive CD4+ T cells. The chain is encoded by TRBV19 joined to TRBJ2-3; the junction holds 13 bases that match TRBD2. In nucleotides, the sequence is TGTGCCAGTAGTGTGCGGACTAGCGGGGGCGGGTTGAGGGGTACAGATACGCAGTATTTT. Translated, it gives CASSVRTSGGGLRGTDTQYF.